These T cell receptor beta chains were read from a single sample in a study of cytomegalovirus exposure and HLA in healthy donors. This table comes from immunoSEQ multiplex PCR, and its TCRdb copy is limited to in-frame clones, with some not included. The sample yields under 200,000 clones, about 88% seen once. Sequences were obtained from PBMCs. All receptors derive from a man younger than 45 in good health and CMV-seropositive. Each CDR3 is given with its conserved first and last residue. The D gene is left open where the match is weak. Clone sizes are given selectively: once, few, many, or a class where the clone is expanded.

CASSLVAGGAAEQYF	TGTGCCAGCAGCTTAGTAGCAGGGGGCGCGGCCGAGCAGTACTTC	TRBJ2-7	15	TRBV11-3	once	TRBD1
CASSLNTPGTNEKLFF	TGTGCCAGCAGCTTAAACACCCCCGGGACTAATGAAAAACTGTTTTTT	TRBJ1-4	16	TRBV7-2	-	-
CASSERRSDTQYF	TGCGCCAGCAGTGAGAGGCGGTCAGATACGCAGTATTTT	TRBJ2-3	13	TRBV10-1	-	-
CASRRGGSVGYGYTF	TGTGCCAGCAGGAGGGGGGGTAGTGTGGGCTATGGCTACACCTTC	TRBJ1-2	15	TRBV2	once	-
CASRRDRGTSGQYF	TGTGCCAGTAGACGGGACAGAGGCACATCGGGGCAGTATTTT	TRBJ2-3	14	TRBV19	-	TRBD1
CSVGSYAGAGTDTQYF	TGCAGCGTTGGGTCATACGCGGGAGCGGGGACAGATACGCAGTATTTT	TRBJ2-3	16	TRBV29-1	-	TRBD2
CSSSPRSASGNTGELFF	TGTTCCAGCAGCCCCAGAAGTGCTAGCGGGAATACCGGGGAGCTGTTTTTT	TRBJ2-2	17	TRBV7-9	-	TRBD2
CASSLSEGEQYF	TGTGCCAGCAGCCTCAGTGAGGGCGAGCAGTACTTC	TRBJ2-7	12	TRBV7-3	-	-
CASSLVPSLSGGPDTQYF	TGCGCCAGCAGCTTGGTTCCCTCCCTAAGCGGGGGGCCAGATACGCAGTATTTT	TRBJ2-3	18	TRBV5-1	-	TRBD2
CASSADGAATEAFF	TGTGCCAGCAGCGCGGACGGAGCGGCCACTGAAGCTTTCTTT	TRBJ1-1	14	TRBV11-3	-	-
CASSPGSPYNEQFF	TGTGCCAGCAGCCCGGGATCCCCGTACAATGAGCAGTTCTTC	TRBJ2-1	14	TRBV5-4	-	-
CASSPGLSTDTQYF	TGTGCCAGCAGCCCGGGACTTAGCACAGATACGCAGTATTTT	TRBJ2-3	14	TRBV7-2	-	-
CASSLTGIHTDTQYF	TGTGCCAGCTCACTCACAGGAATTCACACAGATACGCAGTATTTT	TRBJ2-3	15	TRBV18	-	-
CASSLGVGAFF	TGTGCCAGCAGCCTCGGGGTTGGCGCTTTCTTT	TRBJ1-1	11	TRBV7-9	-	-
CASSLLGQGADTQYF	TGTGCCAGCAGCTTATTGGGACAGGGAGCAGATACGCAGTATTTT	TRBJ2-3	15	TRBV7-3	-	TRBD1
CASSTTLNTEAFF	TGTGCCAGCAGTACAACGCTGAACACTGAAGCTTTCTTT	TRBJ1-1	13	TRBV6-5	few	-
CASSPQTGSRETQYF	TGTGCCAGCAGCCCTCAGACAGGGTCCCGGGAGACCCAGTACTTC	TRBJ2-5	15	TRBV7-9	-	TRBD1
CASSLAGGNGYGYTF	TGTGCCAGCAGCTTGGCCGGGGGGAATGGCTATGGCTACACCTTC	TRBJ1-2	15	TRBV5-8	-	-
CASSETGTDYNEQFF	TGTGCCAGCAGTGAAACCGGGACAGACTACAATGAGCAGTTCTTC	TRBJ2-1	15	TRBV6-1	few	TRBD1
CASSPRATGQEKPQHF	TGTGCCAGCAGCCCCAGGGCGACAGGACAAGAGAAGCCCCAGCATTTT	TRBJ1-5	16	TRBV4-2	once	-
CASSADRGRYYGYTF	TGTGCCAGCAGTGCTGACAGGGGGCGATACTATGGCTACACCTTC	TRBJ1-2	15	TRBV2	-	TRBD1
CASSLNMQETQYF	TGTGCCAGCAGCTTAAACATGCAAGAGACCCAGTACTTC	TRBJ2-5	13	TRBV5-4	few	-
CASSLYDEQFF	TGTGCCAGCAGCTTATATGATGAGCAGTTCTTC	TRBJ2-1	11	TRBV11-3	-	-
CSSSLGKGAMNTEAFF	TGTTCCAGCAGCTTAGGTAAGGGAGCGATGAACACTGAAGCTTTCTTT	TRBJ1-1	16	TRBV7-9	-	-
CASRPRLAGATGTGELFF	TGTGCCAGCAGACCCAGACTAGCGGGAGCCACGGGAACCGGGGAGCTGTTTTTT	TRBJ2-2	18	TRBV7-9	-	TRBD2